These 20 T cell receptor beta chains share one sample of origin, sequenced in a study of blood T cells in healthy people across ages. Then a second PCR, running about 7 to 11 cycles, was carried out with a sample-barcoded 5' primer and a J-beta primer mix. TCRdb reprocessed the 5' RACE reads via MiXCR and lists one record per CDR3 protein. The sample includes about 280,000 distinct CDR3 sequences, roughly a quarter of them seen just once. Sequencing used blood. These receptors all stem from a woman between 65 and 79 years old in good health.

The chain joins TRBV20-1 to TRBJ2-1, with 8 bases matching TRBD2. The CDR3 is 13 amino acids. The trim removed 6 bases at V and 8 bases at J, leaving 9 bases unmatched. Germline V gene data show CDR1 as DFQATT and CDR2 as SNEGSKA (reference sequence). The CDR3 loop reads CSAPTSGRDEQFF. The CDR3 coding sequence is TGCAGTGCACCCACTAGCGGAAGGGATGAGCAGTTCTTC.

The chain links TRBV5-4 to TRBJ2-4; D is unclear. V was pared by 0 bases and J by 5 bases, with 9 bases between. The germline gives CDR1 SGHNT, CDR2 YYREEE (reference sequence). This CDR3 is 14 amino acids long. The CDR3 nucleotides are TGTGCCAGCAGCTTGGATCCTGGGGAAAACATTCAGTACTTC. This translates into CASSLDPGENIQYF.

V gene TRBV4-3 combines with J gene TRBJ2-3; the D gene could be TRBD1 or TRBD2 (5 bases each). In germline, CDR1 is LGHNA, CDR2 YSLEER. Trimming pared 0 bases from V and 1 base from J, leaving 11 bases between. This CDR3 is built from 16 residues. The CDR3 sequence: CASSQERGRGTDTQYF. The DNA of the CDR3 is TGCGCCAGCAGCCAAGAGAGGGGTAGGGGCACAGATACGCAGTATTTT.

This clonotype was seen only a few times. This rearrangement joins TRBV30 to TRBJ2-4; D is possibly TRBD2 (6 bases). V lost 0 bases to trimming and J lost 3 bases, with 18 bases between them. Germline assignment: CDR1 GTSNPN and CDR2 SVGIG (reference sequence). The CDR3 totals 17 residues. The CDR3 coding sequence is TGTGCCTGGAGTGTACTGTTTACTAGCCTTGACAAAAACATTCAGTACTTC. It yields the protein CAWSVLFTSLDKNIQYF.

The table lists this clonotype with a few counts. This sequence joins TRBV29-1 and TRBJ2-4, with D possibly matching TRBD1 (6 bases). Trimming left V 1 base short and J 0 bases short, with 10 bases between. Germline CDR1 SQVTM, CDR2 ANQGSEA. This CDR3 region has 15 residues. DNA for the CDR3: TGCAGCGTTGAAGTTACAGGGATAGCCAAAAACATTCAGTACTTC. Translation gives CSVEVTGIAKNIQYF.

This clonotype came up a few times. For the CDR3, the DNA is TGCGCCAGCAGCCCGAAGGACCTTACGGAGCAGTTCTTC. Its protein product is CASSPKDLTEQFF. The chain uses TRBV4-1 and TRBJ2-1; no firm D call. The CDR3 sequence is 13 residues long. Germline V gene lookup returns CDR1 MGHRA and CDR2 YSYEKL. V dropped 4 bases and J dropped 10 bases, with 14 bases sitting between them.

This clonotype was recorded many times. The chain recombines TRBV7-6 with TRBJ2-5; 7 bases match TRBD1. CDR3 length: 12 residues. From germline, CDR1 is SGHVS and CDR2 FNYEAQ. The ends lost 9 bases at V and 3 bases at J; junction bases unmatched: 4. DNA of the CDR3: TGTGCCAGTGGACAGGCTGAAGAGACCCAGTACTTC. Translating it yields CASGQAEETQYF.

This chain uses TRBV20-1 with TRBJ2-7; 13 bases are a match to TRBD2. Germline trimming cut 5 bases from V and 6 bases from J; bases unmatched to any gene: 16. CDR1 DFQATT and CDR2 SNEGSKA come from the germline V gene (reference sequence). The CDR3 contains 17 residues. The CDR3 nucleotides read TGCAGTGCTCTCGACCCTAGAACTCGGACTAGCGGGAGCGAGCAGTACTTC. Its translation: CSALDPRTRTSGSEQYF.

This clonotype came up a few times. This chain connects TRBV4-2 to TRBJ2-3; TRBD1 might be the D (6 bases). This CDR3 is built from 14 residues. Germline V gene lookup returns CDR1 LGHNA and CDR2 YNFKEQ. Deletions cut 4 bases from V and 4 bases from J, with 12 bases between. CDR3 DNA sequence: TGTGCCAGCAGCCCAAACAGGGTGGCAGATACGCAGTATTTT. It is translated as CASSPNRVADTQYF.

This clonotype was recorded a few times. This chain connects TRBV11-2 to TRBJ1-6; D is unclear. This CDR3 is built from 15 residues. The germline V and J ends were trimmed by 3 bases and 5 bases, with 11 bases remaining between them. Per germline, CDR1 SGHAT and CDR2 FQNNGV. The CDR3 here is CASSLDGLNNSPLHF. The CDR3, as DNA: TGTGCCAGCAGCTTGGACGGTTTAAATAATTCACCCCTCCACTTT.

The V and J genes are TRBV9 and TRBJ2-3; 7 bases align to TRBD2. The CDR3 totals 16 residues. Germline assignment: CDR1 SGDLS and CDR2 YYNGEE. After removal of 0 bases from V and 0 bases from J, the junction contained 4 bases not matched to a gene. The CDR3 loop is CASSVGAGPSTDTQYF. The CDR3 DNA reads as TGTGCCAGCAGCGTAGGAGCGGGGCCCAGCACAGATACGCAGTATTTT.

The V gene is TRBV20-1, the J gene TRBJ2-7; D is possibly TRBD1 (6 bases). The CDR3 runs 13 residues. V dropped 3 bases and J dropped 0 bases, with 9 bases sitting between them. Germline CDR1 reads DFQATT; CDR2 reads SNEGSKA (reference sequence). The CDR3 region has the DNA TGCAGTGCTAGCCGGGACAACTCCTACGAGCAGTACTTC. Protein sequence: CSASRDNSYEQYF.

The J gene is TRBJ2-7, the V gene TRBV7-2; 9 positions agree with TRBD2. Unmatched junction bases numbered 18, after V lost 4 bases and J lost 2 bases. Germline CDR1 is SGHTA and CDR2 is FQGNSA. The length of the CDR3 is 19 residues. CDR3 region: CASSSRGSLAGSTPYEQYF. The CDR3 DNA is TGTGCCAGCAGCTCTAGGGGTTCGCTAGCGGGATCAACCCCCTACGAGCAGTACTTC.

The chain employs TRBV5-1 and TRBJ2-3, with no clear D. Germline V gene data show CDR1 as SGHRS and CDR2 as YFSETQ. The V and J ends lost 0 bases and 4 bases respectively, with 6 bases between them. The CDR3 spans 13 residues. CDR3 sequence reads: CASSLDDADTQYF. The DNA for the CDR3 is TGCGCCAGCAGCTTGGATGACGCAGATACGCAGTATTTT.

This clonotype was seen a single time. The rearrangement uses TRBV15 and TRBJ2-5, with no clear D. Trimming stripped 4 bases from V and 0 bases from J, with 15 bases between. From germline, CDR1 is LNHNV and CDR2 YYDKDF (reference sequence). The CDR3 runs to 16 residues. The DNA of the CDR3 is TGTGCCACCAGCACGACCCTGGGTCAGTACCAAGAGACCCAGTACTTC. Its protein is CATSTTLGQYQETQYF.

This clonotype was seen more than once but under ten times. CDR3 in DNA: TGTGCCAGCAAACCGGGGGCCGGTGAGCAGTTCTTC. As protein: CASKPGAGEQFF. The chain joins TRBV4-2 to TRBJ2-1, with D perhaps given as TRBD1 or TRBD2 (6 bases each). CDR1 is LGHNA, CDR2 YNFKEQ, per germline. This CDR3 comprises 12 residues. The V gene lost 7 bases and the J gene lost 9 bases, with 13 bases spanning the gap.

This clonotype was seen more than once but under ten times. CDR3 sequence (DNA): TGTGCCAGCAGCCCGGGACTAGCGCAGAGCAAAAACATTCAGTACTTC. Translating it yields CASSPGLAQSKNIQYF. The chain employs TRBV5-4 and TRBJ2-4; 10 nucleotides align to TRBD2. CDR3 length: 16 amino acids. The germline gives CDR1 SGHNT, CDR2 YYREEE (reference sequence). The V gene end was trimmed by 4 bases and the J gene end by 3 bases; junction bases not matched to a gene: 7.

This clonotype showed up just a few times. The J gene is TRBJ1-5, the V gene TRBV11-2; TRBD1 matches at 10 bases. Germline V lookup: CDR1 SGHAT, CDR2 FQNNGV. Trimming removed 5 bases from V and 5 bases from J; junction bases left unmatched: 9. There are 16 residues in the CDR3. The CDR3 nucleotides are TGTGCCAGCAGCCTAGGGCACGGACAGGGGGATCAGCCCCAGCATTTT. It codes for CASSLGHGQGDQPQHF.

V is TRBV7-9 and J is TRBJ2-7, with D perhaps matching TRBD2 (6 bases). V was trimmed by 1 base and J by 0 bases, leaving 10 bases between them. CDR1 is SEHNR, CDR2 FQNEAQ, per germline (reference sequence). The CDR3 runs 15 residues. The CDR3 coding sequence is TGTGCCAGCAGCTTAGAATTGCGGGGCTCCTACGAGCAGTACGTC. Its translation: CASSLELRGSYEQYV.

The sample holds a few counts of this clonotype. This chain connects TRBV18 to TRBJ2-7, with no clear D. The CDR3 contains 12 residues. The germline gives CDR1 KGHSH, CDR2 LQKENI. With 2 bases removed from V and 5 bases from J, the gap between germline ends came to 7 bases. The CDR3 DNA sequence: TGTGCCAGCTCACCAAATGAACACGAGCAGTACTTC. It encodes CASSPNEHEQYF.